This T cell receptor (beta chain) was profiled in a study of identical twins' blood T cells. One entry per CDR3 protein results from TCRdb running MiXCR on the 5' RACE reads. This table has fewer than 450,000 distinct CDR3 sequences, more than 25% appearing once. Sequenced material: PBMCs. The sequence came from a woman aged 18 to 55 in good health.

The CDR3, as DNA: TGTGCCAGCAGCCCGGGACAGCGAAACACCATATATTTT. It yields the protein CASSPGQRNTIYF. V is TRBV6-5 and J is TRBJ1-3; 7 bases are a match to TRBD1. The ends lost 6 bases at V and 5 bases at J; junction bases unmatched: 4. In germline, CDR1 is MNHEY, CDR2 SVGAGI. The CDR3 covers 13 residues.